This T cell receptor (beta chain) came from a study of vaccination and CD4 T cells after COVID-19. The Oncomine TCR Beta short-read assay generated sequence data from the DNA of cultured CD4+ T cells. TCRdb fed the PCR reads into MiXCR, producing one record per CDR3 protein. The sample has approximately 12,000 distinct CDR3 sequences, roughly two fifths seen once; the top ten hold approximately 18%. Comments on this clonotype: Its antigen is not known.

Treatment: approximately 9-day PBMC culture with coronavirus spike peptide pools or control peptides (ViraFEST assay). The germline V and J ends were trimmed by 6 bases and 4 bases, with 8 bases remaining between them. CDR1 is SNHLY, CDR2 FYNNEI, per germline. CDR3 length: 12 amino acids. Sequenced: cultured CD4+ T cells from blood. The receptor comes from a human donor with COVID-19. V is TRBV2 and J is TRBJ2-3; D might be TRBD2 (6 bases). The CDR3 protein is CASSSGADTQYF. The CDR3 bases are TGTGCCAGCAGCTCGGGGGCAGATACGCAGTATTTT.